Listed below are T cell receptor beta chains from one sample, sequenced in a study of resident and recirculating memory T cells in vitiligo. TCRdb's table, derived via immunoSEQ multiplex PCR, lists solely in-frame clones and lacks some. The sample holds tens of thousands of clones; 92% are singletons and the top ten take about 4.8%. The material sequenced was blood. Receptors were obtained from a male donor with vitiligo. Each CDR3 is given with its conserved first and last residue. The order of the fields is V gene, J gene, CDR3 protein.

v_gene: TRBV11-2
j_gene: TRBJ2-3
CDR3aa: CASSLAGRSTDTQYF

v_gene: TRBV28
j_gene: TRBJ2-3
CDR3aa: CASTGLAELTDTQYF

v_gene: TRBV7-2
j_gene: TRBJ2-7
CDR3aa: CASSLVFETSEQYF

v_gene: TRBV27
j_gene: TRBJ2-5
CDR3aa: CASSPWGLGETQYF

v_gene: TRBV18
j_gene: TRBJ2-3
CDR3aa: CASSPPKGAGSTDTQYF

v_gene: TRBV28
j_gene: TRBJ1-5
CDR3aa: CASSFRLGRSNQPQHF

v_gene: TRBV11-2
j_gene: TRBJ2-2
CDR3aa: CASSAIFGGAGTGELFF

v_gene: TRBV7-9
j_gene: TRBJ2-5
CDR3aa: CASSLRRTGKAQETQYF

v_gene: TRBV5-1
j_gene: TRBJ1-2
CDR3aa: CASSLDTGARGGGYTF

v_gene: TRBV5-4
j_gene: TRBJ2-5
CDR3aa: CASSFWGEGYEETQYF

v_gene: TRBV7-6
j_gene: TRBJ1-1
CDR3aa: CASSLGGTGAEAFF

v_gene: TRBV7-8
j_gene: TRBJ1-4
CDR3aa: CASSSSGYHEKLFF

v_gene: TRBV20-1
j_gene: TRBJ1-3
CDR3aa: CSARGRHTIYF

v_gene: TRBV7-2
j_gene: TRBJ2-7
CDR3aa: CASSSEQGYEQYF

v_gene: TRBV28
j_gene: TRBJ1-5
CDR3aa: CASSPRDRGSNQPQHF

v_gene: TRBV4-3
j_gene: TRBJ2-7
CDR3aa: CASSQERAGTFAGSSGSYEQYF

v_gene: TRBV7-9
j_gene: TRBJ2-7
CDR3aa: CASKGSHYEQYF

v_gene: TRBV6-5
j_gene: TRBJ2-1
CDR3aa: CASSYSGTSSNEQFF

v_gene: TRBV7-2
j_gene: TRBJ2-1
CDR3aa: CASRVAGLAGGNEQFF

v_gene: TRBV21-1
j_gene: TRBJ2-5
CDR3aa: CASSEKGRDREGETQYF

v_gene: TRBV7-9
j_gene: TRBJ1-4
CDR3aa: CASSSRTGVEKLFF

v_gene: TRBV30
j_gene: TRBJ2-5
CDR3aa: CAWSARTGGRETQYF

v_gene: TRBV5-1
j_gene: TRBJ1-1
CDR3aa: CASSQQGGLGTEAFF

v_gene: TRBV2
j_gene: TRBJ2-6
CDR3aa: CASNRRAGGPGANVLTF

v_gene: TRBV7-9
j_gene: TRBJ1-1
CDR3aa: CASSLASTGTEAFF

v_gene: TRBV5-1
j_gene: TRBJ2-1
CDR3aa: CASSGLAVDEQFF

v_gene: TRBV11-1
j_gene: TRBJ2-3
CDR3aa: CASSPRLAGATDTQYF

v_gene: TRBV28
j_gene: TRBJ2-7
CDR3aa: CASIPGGNSYEQYF